The source of this TCR beta chain is a study of blood T cell repertoires in COVID-19. Study background: The analysed material was cDNA or gDNA that came from T cells, B-cell-depleted T cells, or PBMCs.

TCRdb's copy holds only in-frame clones and misses some; the assay was immunoSEQ multiplex PCR. This table holds 200,000 to 250,000 clones, 82% found once. This CDR3 has 12 amino acids. The germline CDR1 and CDR2 sequences are SGHTA and FQGNSA. Deletions cut 11 bases from V and 4 bases from J, with 14 bases between. The specimen sequenced was peripheral blood. The origin of this receptor is a woman in her 70s with COVID-19, enrolled during active disease. The chain employs TRBV7-2 and TRBJ1-2; tentatively, D is TRBD1 (5 bases). CDR3 sequence (DNA): TGTGCCTGCCGACAGCTGAGCTATGGCTACACCTTC. Its protein product is CACRQLSYGYTF.